Following are 24 T cell receptor beta chains from one sample sequenced in a study of T cell changes during pregnancy in multiple sclerosis. TCRdb's copy holds only in-frame clones and misses some; the assay was immunoSEQ multiplex PCR. This sample carries 50,000 to 65,000 clones, 90% of them seen once, and the ten largest clones take around 6.8%. The sample here was peripheral blood, taken in the third trimester of pregnancy. These receptors came from a female donor in good health, enrolled as a control in a pregnancy study.

The chain couples TRBV7-7 to TRBJ2-5; D is uncertain. This CDR3 region has 13 residues. Trimming stripped 1 base from V and 5 bases from J, with 8 bases between. The germline gives CDR1 SSHAT, CDR2 FNYEAQ (reference sequence). The CDR3 DNA is TGTGCCAGCAGCTTAGGACAAAAGGAGACCCAGTACTTC. Translated: CASSLGQKETQYF.

The chain links TRBV27 to TRBJ2-3; 7 positions agree with TRBD1. This CDR3 spans 14 amino acids. V was clipped by 2 bases and J by 5 bases; unmatched bases: 4. The germline V gene encodes CDR1 MNHEY and CDR2 SMNVEV (reference sequence). CDR3 residues: CASSLVTGRDTQYF. The DNA of the CDR3 is TGTGCCAGCAGTTTAGTGACAGGGAGAGATACGCAGTATTTT.

The rearrangement links TRBV5-8 to TRBJ1-5; 10 positions match TRBD1. J lost 4 bases, V lost 5 bases, and 9 bases had no gene match. In germline, CDR1 is SGHTS, CDR2 YDEGEE. CDR3 length equals 16 residues. CDR3 in amino acids: CASSQITGQGNQPQHF. In nucleotides, the CDR3 is TGTGCCAGCAGTCAGATCACGGGACAGGGGAATCAGCCCCAGCATTTT.

J is TRBJ2-3 and V is TRBV12-5; D uncertain. With 1 base removed from V and 0 bases from J, the gap between germline ends came to 5 bases. Germline V CDR1 and CDR2: LGHNT, FRNRAP. The CDR3 has 14 amino acids. The CDR3 protein is CASGLATSTDTQYF. The CDR3 bases are TGTGCTAGTGGTTTGGCTACTAGCACAGATACGCAGTATTTT.

This clone was seen a single time. The rearrangement links TRBV4-1 to TRBJ2-1, with 7 bases identical to TRBD2. This CDR3 spans 15 amino acids. Germline trimming cut 8 bases from V and 4 bases from J; bases unmatched to any gene: 11. CDR1 is MGHRA and CDR2 is YSYEKL in the germline V gene. This CDR3 is CASGKASGPYNEQFF. For the CDR3, the DNA is TGCGCCAGCGGGAAAGCTAGCGGACCGTACAATGAGCAGTTCTTC.

The genes are TRBV9 and TRBJ2-3; tentatively, D is TRBD1 (6 bases). This CDR3 has 15 amino acids. V lost 1 base, J lost 1 base, and 10 bases lay in between. The V gene's germline CDR1 is SGDLS and CDR2 YYNGEE. The CDR3 sequence: CASSVYKGGTDTQYF. Written as DNA, the CDR3 is TGTGCCAGCAGCGTATATAAGGGGGGCACAGATACGCAGTATTTT.

V and J are TRBV12-5 and TRBJ1-5; D gene unclear. Germline V gives CDR1 LGHNT, CDR2 FRNRAP. The V end was cut by 0 bases, the J end by 5 bases, with 14 bases between. The CDR3 covers 16 residues. The CDR3: CASGLVRSRGDQPQHF. For the CDR3, the DNA is TGTGCTAGTGGTTTGGTACGGTCCCGCGGGGATCAGCCCCAGCATTTT.

The chain links TRBV11-2 to TRBJ2-3; tentatively, D is TRBD2 (6 bases). Germline V CDR1 and CDR2: SGHAT, FQNNGV. The CDR3 has 15 residues. Trimming removed 7 bases at V and 0 bases at J, with 14 bases between. CDR3 in amino acids: CASNPGTFSTDTQYF. The CDR3 nucleotides are TGTGCCAGCAACCCTGGGACTTTTAGCACAGATACGCAGTATTTT.

The genes are TRBV27 and TRBJ1-4; possibly TRBD1 for D (6 bases). Germline assignment: CDR1 MNHEY and CDR2 SMNVEV (reference sequence). The CDR3 contains 17 residues. Trimming took off 2 bases at V and 1 base at J, with 14 bases between the two ends. The chain's CDR3 is CASSLGPWGRTNEKLFF. DNA of the CDR3: TGTGCCAGCAGTTTAGGGCCCTGGGGGCGAACTAATGAAAAACTGTTTTTT. Full variable domain (remainder filled in from reference TRBV27 and TRBJ1-4): EAQVTQNPRYLITVTGKKLTVTCSQNMNHEYMSWYRQDPGLGLRQIYYSMNVEVTDKGDVPEGYKVSRKEKRNFPLILESPSPNQTSLYFCASSLGPWGRTNEKLFFGSGTQLSVL.

The genes are TRBV5-5 and TRBJ2-7, with TRBD2 identical over 7 bases. V lost 4 bases and J lost 3; bases outside the gene matches: 10. The CDR3 runs to 15 residues. The V gene's germline CDR1 is SGHKS and CDR2 YYEKEE (reference sequence). This CDR3 is CASSGGVPPFYEQYF. The CDR3 DNA sequence: TGTGCCAGCAGCGGGGGGGTCCCACCGTTCTACGAGCAGTACTTC.

In this sample, this clone is medium-sized. This chain joins TRBV7-9 and TRBJ1-4, with D unresolved. The CDR3 contains 13 residues. Germline CDR1 SEHNR, CDR2 FQNEAQ (reference sequence). The V and J ends lost 5 bases and 10 bases respectively, with 14 bases between them. The CDR3 DNA reads TGTGCCAGCAGCCCACATGACGGAGGAAAACTGTTTTTT. Amino acids: CASSPHDGGKLFF.

The J gene is TRBJ1-3, the V gene TRBV2; D call uncertain. V lost 8 bases and J lost 0, with 11 bases in between. The CDR3 sequence is 14 residues long. Germline V lookup: CDR1 SNHLY, CDR2 FYNNEI. CDR3 loop: CASSRDFSGNTIYF. CDR3 nucleotide sequence: TGTGCCAGCTCGCGGGATTTCTCTGGAAACACCATATATTTT.

The V and J genes are TRBV2 and TRBJ2-3, with 8 positions matching TRBD2. Germline loops: CDR1 SNHLY, CDR2 FYNNEI. The CDR3 has 16 residues. The V and J ends lost 4 bases and 2 bases, in that order; junction bases with no gene match: 8. In DNA form, the CDR3 reads TGTGCCAGCAGTGCTTCGGGGGGGGCAAACACAGATACGCAGTATTTT. Translation: CASSASGGANTDTQYF.

The CDR3 region has the DNA TGTGCCAGCTCACAGACGGGGAGCAATCAGCCCCAGCATTTT. Amino acids: CASSQTGSNQPQHF. This chain joins TRBV18 and TRBJ1-5; no reliable D call. The CDR3 length is 14 residues. Trimming took 4 bases from V and 1 from J, leaving 8 bases between them. Germline assignment: CDR1 KGHSH and CDR2 LQKENI. The variable domain in full, with the rest retrieved from reference TRBV18 and TRBJ1-5, is NAGVMQNPRHLVRRRGQEARLRCSPMKGHSHVYWYRQLPEEGLKFMVYLQKENIIDESGMPKERFSAEFPKEGPSILRIQQVVRGDSAAYFCASSQTGSNQPQHFGDGTRLSIL.

The chain joins TRBV29-1 to TRBJ2-7, with 9 bases fitting TRBD1. This CDR3 region has 15 residues. Trimming took 4 bases from V and 4 from J; bases not matched to a gene: 11. The V gene's germline CDR1 is SQVTM and CDR2 ANQGSEA. The CDR3 sequence is CSVVAGTGTTYEQYF. The CDR3, as DNA: TGCAGCGTTGTTGCAGGGACAGGGACTACATACGAGCAGTACTTC.

The V gene is TRBV27, the J gene TRBJ2-3, with D possibly TRBD2 on 5 matching bases. Trimming took 0 bases from V and 8 from J, leaving 12 bases between them. CDR1 is MNHEY, CDR2 SMNVEV, per germline (reference sequence). The CDR3 extends over 14 amino acids. CDR3 in DNA: TGTGCCAGCAGTTTATCCCCCTCGGCGGGTACGCAGTATTTT. Protein sequence: CASSLSPSAGTQYF.

The V gene is TRBV11-2, the J gene TRBJ1-3; TRBD1 is a possible D gene (5 bases). V lost 3 bases and J lost 1, with 10 bases in between. Looked up from germline, CDR1 is SGHAT and CDR2 is FQNNGV. The CDR3 has 15 amino acids. CDR3 region: CASSFVTASGNTIYF. As DNA, the CDR3 is TGTGCCAGCAGCTTCGTGACAGCTTCTGGAAACACCATATATTTT.

The J gene is TRBJ2-1, the V gene TRBV19, with TRBD2 identical over 10 bases. Germline V lookup: CDR1 LNHDA, CDR2 SQIVND (reference sequence). CDR3 size: 15 residues. Trimming cost V 8 bases and J 6 bases; bases outside gene matches: 10. The CDR3 here is CASGGLAGGSNEQFF. The DNA of the CDR3 is TGTGCCAGTGGGGGGTTAGCGGGGGGTTCCAATGAGCAGTTCTTC.

V is TRBV30 and J is TRBJ2-5, with a tentative D call TRBD1 (6 bases). Trimming pared 8 bases from V and 4 bases from J, leaving 17 bases between. The CDR3 is 13 residues long. Germline-derived CDR1 and CDR2 are GTSNPN and SVGIG (reference sequence). CDR3 nucleotides: TGTGCCAGCCAGGGGCTGGGGATAGAGACCCAGTACTTC. The encoded protein is CASQGLGIETQYF.

The sample holds one count of this clone. The chain combines TRBV5-1 with TRBJ2-1; TRBD2 aligns across 9 bases. Germline loops: CDR1 SGHRS, CDR2 YFSETQ. V shed 4 bases, J shed 1 base, and the junction held 6 bases outside the gene matches. This CDR3 region has 16 residues. CDR3 bases: TGCGCCAGCAGCCCTACTAGCGGGCCTTCCTACAATGAGCAGTTCTTC. Amino acids: CASSPTSGPSYNEQFF. The full variable domain, with the rest looked up from reference TRBV5-1 and TRBJ2-1, is KAGVTQTPRYLIKTRGQQVTLSCSPISGHRSVSWYQQTPGQGLQFLFEYFSETQRNKGNFPGRFSGRQFSNSRSEMNVSTLELGDSALYLCASSPTSGPSYNEQFFGPGTRLTVL.

This clone was detected once. The chain employs TRBV29-1 and TRBJ1-1, with TRBD1 matching 8 bases. V gave up 1 base and J gave up 4 bases; unmatched junction bases: 8. Germline CDR1 SQVTM, CDR2 ANQGSEA. This CDR3 is built from 15 residues. CDR3 sequence (DNA): TGCAGCGTTGAAGTGTCAGGGGGCTGGAGCACTGAAGCTTTCTTT. It codes for CSVEVSGGWSTEAFF.

This clone was observed a few times. The rearrangement uses TRBV25-1 and TRBJ2-5; D is unresolved. Trimming took 3 bases from V and 0 from J, leaving 11 bases between them. Germline CDR1 MGHDK, CDR2 SYGVNS. This CDR3 has 15 amino acids. Here the CDR3 reads CASSDSGWYQETQYF. The CDR3 DNA sequence: TGTGCCAGCAGTGACTCGGGTTGGTACCAAGAGACCCAGTACTTC.

This clone has just one count. V and J are TRBV5-1 and TRBJ2-1; 8 nucleotides agree with TRBD2. Losses at the gene ends were 1 base for V and 7 bases for J; bases not matched to a gene: 7. The CDR3 length is 15 residues. The germline gives CDR1 SGHRS, CDR2 YFSETQ. The CDR3 spells CASSLKGGGLNEQFF. DNA of the CDR3: TGCGCCAGCAGCTTGAAAGGCGGGGGGCTTAATGAGCAGTTCTTC.

The chain uses TRBV5-1 and TRBJ2-2; 7 bases map to TRBD2. The germline V gene encodes CDR1 SGHRS and CDR2 YFSETQ. This CDR3 contains 14 residues. V lost 4 bases to trimming and J lost 3 bases; unmatched junction nucleotides: 3. The CDR3 region is CASSGGGDTGELFF. The DNA for the CDR3 is TGCGCCAGCAGCGGGGGGGGAGACACCGGGGAGCTGTTTTTT.